This note documents a single TCR beta chain sequence. Profiled with immunoSEQ multiplex PCR; TCRdb holds only in-frame clones, not every one. The sample consists of over 45,000 clones, 80% of them appearing once. The germline gives CDR1 SGHAT, CDR2 FQNNGV. V lost 2 bases and J 3 bases, leaving 9 bases between the germline ends. The CDR3 is made up of 14 amino acids. This record belongs to a study of OX40 agonist ivuxolimab in advanced cancers. The chain uses TRBV11-2 and TRBJ2-3; D gene uncertain. This specimen was CD4+ or CD8+ T cells sorted from blood, taken in a trial of the OX40 agonist ivuxolimab. The source is an adult with an advanced solid tumor such as melanoma, head and neck, liver or kidney cancer. The CDR3 sequence: CASSLNAVTDTQYF. CDR3 bases: TGTGCCAGCAGCTTAAACGCTGTGACAGATACGCAGTATTTT.